This TCR beta chain appears in the sequencing data of a study of blood T cell repertoires in COVID-19. Study-wide context: The study drew acute and convalescent COVID-19 samples from the United States, Italy and Spain. From T cells, B-cell-depleted T cells, or PBMCs came the material, which was cDNA or gDNA.

Germline CDR1 reads SGHRS; CDR2 reads YFSETQ. V lost 4 bases and J lost 13, with 26 bases in between. The CDR3 runs 15 residues. Study processing details: Estimated nucleated cell counts came from reference gene primer amplification. This table comes from immunoSEQ multiplex PCR, and its TCRdb copy is limited to in-frame clones, with some not included. The V and J calls and the clone size are those of that table, but D and trimming were determined from the DNA. The sample consists of about 220,000 clones, around 81% of them appearing once. Sequencing was done on a sample of peripheral blood. V and J are TRBV5-1 and TRBJ2-5; D possibly corresponds to TRBD1 (5 bases). This TCR derives from a woman in her sixties or seventies with acute or convalescent COVID-19. The CDR3 region is CASSRQQVQRGVAYF. The CDR3 nucleotides are TGCGCCAGCAGCCGCCAACAGGTCCAAAGGGGTGTTGCGTACTTC.